A single sample is the source of the 22 T cell receptor beta chains below, sequenced in a study of T cells after yellow fever vaccination. TCRdb redid the calling of the 5' RACE reads with MiXCR, one entry per CDR3 protein. The table records 350,000 or so distinct CDR3 sequences, less than 9.5% of them present only once. The sequenced sample was PBMCs, obtained roughly seven weeks after the first yellow fever vaccination. The source is a man aged 18 to 29 who received the YFV17D yellow fever vaccine.

The chain recombines TRBV27 with TRBJ2-3, with 8 nucleotides matching TRBD1. Looked up from germline, CDR1 is MNHEY and CDR2 is SMNVEV (reference sequence). This CDR3 is 16 amino acids long. Trimming removed 5 bases from V and 7 bases from J; junction bases left unmatched: 14. The CDR3 sequence is CASSPTSAGGAYTQYF. The CDR3 DNA reads as TGTGCCAGCAGTCCCACTTCGGCAGGGGGCGCTTATACGCAGTATTTT.

In its sample, this clonotype was seen many times. This chain joins TRBV6-2 or TRBV6-3 and TRBJ2-1; no firm D call. This CDR3 comprises 14 residues. The germline V and J ends were trimmed by 5 bases and 5 bases, with 13 bases remaining between them. Germline V lookup: CDR1 MNHEY, CDR2 SVGEGT. CDR3 loop: CASSHTRLDNEQFF. The CDR3 bases are TGTGCCAGCAGTCACACGCGCTTGGACAATGAGCAGTTCTTC.

The rearrangement uses TRBV5-1 and TRBJ1-1; weak D call: TRBD1 (5 bases). Germline V gives CDR1 SGHRS, CDR2 YFSETQ. The CDR3 is made up of 15 amino acids. Trimming removed 3 bases at V and 4 bases at J, with 16 bases between. The CDR3 spells CASSSQGLGATEAFF. Here the CDR3 DNA reads TGCGCCAGCAGCTCGCAGGGACTTGGGGCCACTGAAGCTTTCTTT.

V and J are TRBV29-1 and TRBJ2-1; D not certain. CDR1 is SQVTM and CDR2 is ANQGSEA in the germline V gene. V lost 0 bases, J lost 5 bases, and 8 bases lay in between. The CDR3 runs 13 residues. As DNA, the CDR3 is TGCAGCGTTGAAGAAGTCTTGAACAATGAGCAGTTCTTC. It encodes CSVEEVLNNEQFF.

This clonotype was seen a few times. The rearrangement links TRBV28 to TRBJ2-2; 9 nucleotides match TRBD1. V shed 5 bases, J shed 0 bases, and the junction held 7 bases outside the gene matches. The CDR3 sequence is 17 residues long. The germline V gene has CDR1 MDHEN and CDR2 SYDVKM. The CDR3 loop reads CASSLGTGNANTGELFF. As DNA, the CDR3 is TGTGCCAGCAGTCTCGGGACAGGGAACGCGAACACCGGGGAGCTGTTTTTT.

V is TRBV7-2 and J is TRBJ2-1, with D possibly matching TRBD1 (6 bases). This CDR3 has 15 amino acids. Looked up from germline, CDR1 is SGHTA and CDR2 is FQGNSA. V was cut by 1 base and J by 1 base, with 8 bases left in between. CDR3 sequence: CASSLDRESYNEQFF. The CDR3 region has the DNA TGTGCCAGCAGCTTAGACAGGGAATCCTACAATGAGCAGTTCTTC.

This clonotype was counted between two and nine times. In DNA form, the CDR3 reads TGTGCCAGCAGCCAACAGGGGTGGGGAACGCAGTATTTT. It is translated as CASSQQGWGTQYF. The V gene is TRBV3-1, the J gene TRBJ2-3, with D maybe TRBD1 (6 bases). The CDR3 sequence is 13 residues long. The V gene lost 2 bases and the J gene lost 9 bases, with 12 bases spanning the gap. Germline lookup yields CDR1 LGHDT and CDR2 YNNKEL (reference sequence).

This clonotype was seen ten or more times. CDR3 protein: CASSFGRERGNQPQHF. The DNA for the CDR3 is TGTGCCAGCAGTTTTGGCAGGGAAAGGGGCAATCAGCCCCAGCATTTT. The J gene is TRBJ1-5, the V gene TRBV12-3 or TRBV12-4; tentative D call: TRBD1 (5 bases). The CDR3 is 16 amino acids. Trimming stripped 3 bases from V and 2 bases from J, with 14 bases between.

There are a few counts of this clonotype. The CDR3 reads CASSSLRGPRTTTGELFF. CDR3 coding DNA: TGTGCCAGCAGCTCACTCCGAGGCCCCAGGACAACCACCGGGGAGCTGTTTTTT. The V gene is TRBV7-6, the J gene TRBJ2-2; possible D gene TRBD1, 5 bases. Germline CDR1 SGHVS, CDR2 FNYEAQ. This CDR3 has 18 amino acids. V was shortened by 4 bases and J by 4 bases, with 22 bases between the two germline ends. Supplemented by reference TRBV7-6 and TRBJ2-2, the full variable domain reads GAGVSQSPRYKVTKRGQDVALRCDPISGHVSLYWYRQALGQGPEFLTYFNYEAQQDKSGLPNDRFSAERPEGSISTLTIQRTEQRDSAMYRCASSSLRGPRTTTGELFFGEGSRLTVL.

The rearrangement uses TRBV18 and TRBJ2-5, with D unresolved. Trimming removed 0 bases at V and 5 bases at J, with 10 bases between. The CDR3 covers 14 residues. Per the germline V gene, CDR1 is KGHSH and CDR2 is LQKENI. The CDR3 loop is CASSPPYGAETQYF. The CDR3 region has the DNA TGTGCCAGCTCACCACCGTACGGCGCGGAGACCCAGTACTTC.

In its sample, this clonotype was seen a few times. The rearrangement links TRBV21-1 to TRBJ2-3; the table gives TRBD1 as D, unverified against the DNA. TRBV21-1 is marked as a pseudogene. CDR3 length equals 13 residues. The CDR3 sequence is CASSKGQGSTQYF. The CDR3 bases are TGTGCCAGCAGCAAAGGCCAGGGGAGTACGCAGTATTTT.

The CDR3 nucleotides are TGTGCCAGCAGCCAAGTTGCGTGGCTAGCGGTCTACGAGCAGTACTTC. As protein: CASSQVAWLAVYEQYF. This chain uses TRBV3-1 with TRBJ2-7; 7 bases line up with TRBD2. CDR1 is LGHDT and CDR2 is YNNKEL in the germline V gene (reference sequence). The CDR3 is made up of 16 amino acids. V gave up 1 base and J gave up 3 bases; unmatched junction bases: 9.

V usage is TRBV5-8 and J usage is TRBJ2-2; unclear D gene. Germline CDR1 SGHTS, CDR2 YDEGEE. The CDR3 is 16 amino acids. Trimming took off 0 bases at V and 3 bases at J, with 12 bases between the two ends. The CDR3 DNA follows: TGTGCCAGCAGCTTGGCCAGCCGCTCGGACACCGGGGAGCTGTTTTTT. Translating it yields CASSLASRSDTGELFF. Combining the CDR3 with reference TRBV5-8 and TRBJ2-2 gives the whole variable domain EAGVTQSPTHLIKTRGQQATLRCSPISGHTSVYWYQQALGLGLQFLLWYDEGEERNRGNFPPRFSGRQFPNYSSELNVNALELEDSALYLCASSLASRSDTGELFFGEGSRLTVL.

The chain links TRBV5-1 to TRBJ1-1, with TRBD1 matching over 7 bases. Unmatched junction bases numbered 4, after V lost 5 bases and J lost 9 bases. The CDR3 sequence is 11 residues long. Germline CDR1 SGHRS, CDR2 YFSETQ. CDR3: CASREQGQAFF. CDR3 DNA: TGCGCCAGCAGGGAACAGGGGCAAGCTTTCTTT.

The V and J genes are TRBV4-1 and TRBJ2-5, with 7 bases fitting TRBD2. V was clipped by 1 base and J by 1 base; unmatched bases: 9. Germline V CDR1 and CDR2: MGHRA, YSYEKL. CDR3 size: 17 residues. The CDR3 spells CASSQVVRAGRQETQYF. The CDR3 DNA is TGCGCCAGCAGCCAAGTTGTGAGAGCGGGACGCCAAGAGACCCAGTACTTC.

The chain recombines TRBV7-2 with TRBJ1-2, with D unresolved. The CDR3 is 16 amino acids. V was pared by 0 bases and J by 2 bases, with 13 bases between. Per the germline V gene, CDR1 is SGHTA and CDR2 is FQGNSA. The CDR3 sequence is CASSLASPGSNYGYTF. In nucleotides, the CDR3 is TGTGCCAGCAGCTTAGCGAGTCCAGGCAGCAACTATGGCTACACCTTC.

J is TRBJ2-2 and V is TRBV5-1, with D perhaps assigned TRBD1 or TRBD2 (6 bases each). CDR3 length: 14 amino acids. V was trimmed by 7 bases and J by 6 bases, leaving 16 bases between them. Germline V gene lookup returns CDR1 SGHRS and CDR2 YFSETQ. CDR3: CASSLRGQSGELFF. CDR3 in DNA: TGCGCCAGCTCCCTCCGGGGGCAATCCGGGGAGCTGTTTTTT.

The rearrangement uses TRBV9 and TRBJ2-7; D gene unclear. The length of the CDR3 is 13 residues. Germline CDR1 reads SGDLS; CDR2 reads YYNGEE. Trimming took off 1 base at V and 4 bases at J, with 9 bases between the two ends. CDR3 residues: CASSVTGEYEQYF. CDR3 DNA sequence: TGTGCCAGCAGCGTAACTGGGGAATACGAGCAGTACTTC.

This clonotype was observed a few times. This sequence joins TRBV5-4 and TRBJ2-1; no definite D call. The germline V gene has CDR1 SGHNT and CDR2 YYREEE (reference sequence). V was cut by 5 bases and J by 3 bases, with 9 bases left in between. There are 13 residues in the CDR3. CDR3 coding DNA: TGTGCCAGCAGTTCCGTAAACTACAATGAGCAGTTCTTC. This codes for CASSSVNYNEQFF.

This clonotype was counted between two and nine times. This chain connects TRBV5-6 to TRBJ2-1; D is undetermined. The CDR3 spans 13 residues. With 3 bases removed from V and 6 bases from J, the gap between germline ends came to 10 bases. Germline CDR1 is SGHDT and CDR2 is YYEEEE. CDR3 protein: CASSSSPGNEQFF. As DNA, the CDR3 is TGTGCCAGCAGCTCGTCCCCCGGCAATGAGCAGTTCTTC.

The rearrangement uses TRBV5-4 and TRBJ2-5, with D possibly called TRBD1 or TRBD2 (5 bases each). Germline V gene data show CDR1 as SGHNT and CDR2 as YYREEE (reference sequence). V shed 10 bases and J shed 1 base, with 11 bases lying between them. This CDR3 has 12 amino acids. CDR3: CALGRVQETQYF. CDR3 DNA sequence: TGTGCCCTGGGGCGGGTCCAAGAGACCCAGTACTTC.

In its sample, this clonotype was seen a few times. V gene TRBV28 combines with J gene TRBJ1-5; D gene ambiguous. V dropped 5 bases and J dropped 2 bases, with 13 bases sitting between them. CDR1 and CDR2 from the germline V gene are MDHEN and SYDVKM. This CDR3 has 15 amino acids. The CDR3 region is CASSPRTVRNQPQHF. The CDR3 DNA reads TGTGCCAGCAGTCCAAGAACGGTCCGCAATCAGCCCCAGCATTTT. The full variable domain, completed using reference TRBV28 and TRBJ1-5, is DVKVTQSSRYLVKRTGEKVFLECVQDMDHENMFWYRQDPGLGLRLIYFSYDVKMKEKGDIPEGYSVSREKKERFSLILESASTNQTSMYLCASSPRTVRNQPQHFGDGTRLSIL.